This T cell receptor (beta chain) is from a study of blood T cell repertoires in COVID-19 (dated by TCRdb to about 2020). Background on the whole study: Collaborator samples came from the United States, Italy and Spain and covered acute and convalescent phases of COVID-19. The prospective study material was composed of cDNA or gDNA derived from T cells, B-cell-depleted T cells, or PBMCs. The dataset comprised deeply sampled blood TCRbeta repertoires from subjects exposed to, actively infected with, or recovered from COVID-19. A freely available public database, intended as a resource for researchers studying the immune response to SARS-CoV-2, is where the repertoires were released. The samples were drawn from the first 160 participants of the ongoing ImmuneRACE study and from some 1,300 subjects provided by 6 global collaborators. A de-identified subject ID, COVID-19 status, age in years and sex were almost always included in the sample metadata. Where available, HLA class I and class II types were taken from metadata supplied by the sample provider and were not determined by assay-based typing.

Collaborating institutions collected whole blood in K2EDTA tubes following their own protocols. For TCRbeta analysis, collaborator samples were shipped as frozen whole blood, as isolated PBMCs, or as DNA extracted from either sample type. Overall study results and their limits: How much clinical and demographic metadata was included differed by source and by participant, and the metadata was provided uncurated.

TCRbeta CDR3 regions were amplified from genomic DNA using the immunoSEQ Assay, a bias-controlled multiplex PCR. Turning to the authors' computational methods: Within the assay, amplification of reference gene primers was used to estimate how many nucleated cells each sample contained. To quantify the absolute abundance of each unique TCRbeta CDR3 rearrangement, sequence reads were collapsed and filtered. For each sample, productive Simpson clonality was calculated as the square root of Simpson's diversity index over productive rearrangements. Sourced from immuneACCESS, this table was stored by TCRdb with only in-frame sequences that have V and J called. A share of the clones is absent; for the studies checked, an unresolved V gene accounts for under half, and the remainder has no known explanation. V, J and clone size reflect that table, while D and trimming were determined from the DNA. Present in this sample are about 180,000 clones, approximately 83% of which were seen just once. The ten largest clones represent under 3.5% of the sample.

From cysteine to phenylalanine, the CDR3 is 13 amino acids long. The CDR3 DNA has 39 bases and is translated from base 1. Germline trimming: 7 bases from V, 11 bases from J; junction bases outside gene matches: 13. Comments on this clone: Which antigen it targets is not known. Base quality data are lacking; no much larger clone is found one base away.

The sequence derives from a man between 60 and 70 years old with acute or convalescent COVID-19. The sample was peripheral blood. The chain joins TRBV12-3 or TRBV12-4 to TRBJ1-1, and 7 junctional nucleotides match TRBD1. The CDR3 region reads CASTPGGGSWAFF. The DNA sequence reads TGTGCCAGCACCCCCGGAGGGGGCAGTTGGGCTTTCTTT.